This entry describes one T cell receptor (beta chain). Its antigen is unknown. Other DNA sequences in the same sample also yield this CDR3. PCR involved 60 Vbeta and 13 Jbeta primers. Original analysis: In a later analysis, around 12 million of approximately 86 million unique beta chains occurred in at least two donors. Data came from immunoSEQ multiplex PCR; TCRdb stores just in-frame clones and leaves some out. The V and J calls and clone size come from that table; D and trimming were worked out from the DNA. This sample yields some 160,000 clones, of which around three quarters are seen a single time; approximately 3% belongs to the top ten. The data originate from a study of cytomegalovirus exposure and HLA in healthy donors. At the level of the study: Among about 200 million T cells, an earlier analysis found about 100 million unique TCR beta sequences.

Notes on the study in general: TCR beta V- and J-gene trimming was later associated with a missense DCLRE1C variant. For presence/absence analyses, sequencing depth was assumed to be roughly uniform across donors.

CDR3 length equals 12 residues. Per the germline V gene, CDR1 is SQVTM and CDR2 is ANQGSEA. Trimming took off 2 bases at V and 2 bases at J, with 4 bases between the two ends. The sample comprised PBMCs. The receptor's source is a woman aged 40 to 50 in good health and CMV-seronegative. The rearrangement links TRBV29-1 to TRBJ1-3; no clear D gene. The CDR3 DNA follows: TGCAGCGTTGAAACAACTGGAAACACCATATATTTT. This gives the protein CSVETTGNTIYF. Full variable domain (outside the CDR3, taken from reference TRBV29-1 and TRBJ1-3): SAVISQKPSRDICQRGTSLTIQCQVDSQVTMMFWYRQQPGQSLTLIATANQGSEATYESGFVIDKFPISRPNLTFSTLTVSNMSPEDSSIYLCSVETTGNTIYFGEGSWLTVV.